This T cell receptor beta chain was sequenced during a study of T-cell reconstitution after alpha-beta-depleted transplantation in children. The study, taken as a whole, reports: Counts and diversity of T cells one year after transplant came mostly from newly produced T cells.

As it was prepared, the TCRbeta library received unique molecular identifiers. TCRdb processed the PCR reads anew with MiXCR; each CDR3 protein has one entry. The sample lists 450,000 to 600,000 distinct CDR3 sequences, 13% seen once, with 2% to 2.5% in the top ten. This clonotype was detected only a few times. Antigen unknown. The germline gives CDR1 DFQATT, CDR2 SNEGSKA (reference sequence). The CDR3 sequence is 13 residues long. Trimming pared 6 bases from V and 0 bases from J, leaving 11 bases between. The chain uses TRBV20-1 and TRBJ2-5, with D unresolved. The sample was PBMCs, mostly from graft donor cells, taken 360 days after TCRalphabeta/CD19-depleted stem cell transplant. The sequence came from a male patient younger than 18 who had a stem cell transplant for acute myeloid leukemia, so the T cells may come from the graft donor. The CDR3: CSALTRYQETQYF. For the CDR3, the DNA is TGCAGTGCATTAACCCGGTACCAAGAGACCCAGTACTTC.